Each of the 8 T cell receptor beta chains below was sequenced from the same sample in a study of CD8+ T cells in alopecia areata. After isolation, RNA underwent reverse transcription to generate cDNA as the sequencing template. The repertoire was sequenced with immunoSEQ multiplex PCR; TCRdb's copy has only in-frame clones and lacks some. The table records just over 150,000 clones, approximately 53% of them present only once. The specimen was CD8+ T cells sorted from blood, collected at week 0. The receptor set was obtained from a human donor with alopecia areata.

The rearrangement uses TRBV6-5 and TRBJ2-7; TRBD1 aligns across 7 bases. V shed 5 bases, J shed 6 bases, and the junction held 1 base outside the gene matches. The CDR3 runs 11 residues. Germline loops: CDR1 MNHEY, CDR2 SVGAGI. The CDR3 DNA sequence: TGTGCCAGCAGTACAGGGGCCGAGCAGTACTTC. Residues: CASSTGAEQYF.

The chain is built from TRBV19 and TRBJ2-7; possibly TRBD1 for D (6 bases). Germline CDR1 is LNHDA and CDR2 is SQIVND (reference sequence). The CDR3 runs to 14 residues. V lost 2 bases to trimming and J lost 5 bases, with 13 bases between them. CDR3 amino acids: CASSITGSDDEQYF. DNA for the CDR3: TGTGCCAGTAGTATAACAGGGTCAGACGACGAGCAGTACTTC.

This chain's CDR3 is CASSTRDRGRYWDYGYTF. The CDR3 coding sequence is TGTGCCAGTAGTACCCGGGACAGGGGGCGTTATTGGGACTATGGCTACACCTTC. The chain is built from TRBV19 and TRBJ1-2, with 12 bases identical to TRBD1. Germline CDR1 reads LNHDA; CDR2 reads SQIVND (reference sequence). After removal of 4 bases from V and 3 bases from J, the junction contained 12 bases not matched to a gene. The CDR3 extends over 18 amino acids.

CDR3 amino acids: CASSLGLKYNEQFF. The CDR3 DNA sequence: TGTGCCAGCAGCTTGGGTCTCAAATACAATGAGCAGTTCTTC. J is TRBJ2-1 and V is TRBV5-6; D is unclear. V shed 0 bases and J shed 4 bases, with 8 bases lying between them. The CDR3 is 14 amino acids. CDR1 is SGHDT, CDR2 YYEEEE, per germline.

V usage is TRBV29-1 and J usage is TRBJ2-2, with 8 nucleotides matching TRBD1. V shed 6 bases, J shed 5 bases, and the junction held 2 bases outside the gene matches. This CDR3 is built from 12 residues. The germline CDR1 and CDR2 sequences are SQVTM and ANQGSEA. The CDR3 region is CSVHRGTGELFF. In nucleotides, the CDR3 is TGCAGCGTACACAGGGGGACCGGGGAGCTGTTTTTT.

Written as DNA, the CDR3 is TGTGCCAGCAGCCCCTATGGTAGCGGGGGTATTGATACGCAGTATTTT. It is translated as CASSPYGSGGIDTQYF. This chain links TRBV7-9 with TRBJ2-3; 9 bases align to TRBD2. From germline, CDR1 is SEHNR and CDR2 FQNEAQ (reference sequence). Trimming cost V 5 bases and J 6 bases; bases outside gene matches: 12. This CDR3 is built from 16 residues.

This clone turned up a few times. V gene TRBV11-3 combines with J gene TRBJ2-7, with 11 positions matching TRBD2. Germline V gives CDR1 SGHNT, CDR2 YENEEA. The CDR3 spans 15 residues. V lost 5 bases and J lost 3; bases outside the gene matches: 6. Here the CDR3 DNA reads TGTGCCAGCAGCATGGCTAGCGGGGGGAACTACGAGCAGTACTTC. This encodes CASSMASGGNYEQYF.

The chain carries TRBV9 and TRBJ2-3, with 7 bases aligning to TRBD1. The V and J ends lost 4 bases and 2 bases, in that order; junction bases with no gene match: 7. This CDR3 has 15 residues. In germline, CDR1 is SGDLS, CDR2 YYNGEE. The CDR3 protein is CASSPWDRNTDTQYF. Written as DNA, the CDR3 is TGTGCCAGCAGCCCCTGGGACAGAAACACAGATACGCAGTATTTT.